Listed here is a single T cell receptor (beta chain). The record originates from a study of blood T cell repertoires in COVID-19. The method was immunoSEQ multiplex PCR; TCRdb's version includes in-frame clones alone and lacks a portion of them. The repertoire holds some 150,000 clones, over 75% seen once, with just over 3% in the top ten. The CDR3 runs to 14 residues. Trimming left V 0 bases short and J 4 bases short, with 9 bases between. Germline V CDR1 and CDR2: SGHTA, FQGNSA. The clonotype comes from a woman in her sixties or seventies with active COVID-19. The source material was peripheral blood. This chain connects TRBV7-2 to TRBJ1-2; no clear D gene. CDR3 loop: CASSLASQAYGYTF. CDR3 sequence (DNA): TGTGCCAGCAGCTTAGCGAGTCAGGCCTATGGCTACACCTTC.